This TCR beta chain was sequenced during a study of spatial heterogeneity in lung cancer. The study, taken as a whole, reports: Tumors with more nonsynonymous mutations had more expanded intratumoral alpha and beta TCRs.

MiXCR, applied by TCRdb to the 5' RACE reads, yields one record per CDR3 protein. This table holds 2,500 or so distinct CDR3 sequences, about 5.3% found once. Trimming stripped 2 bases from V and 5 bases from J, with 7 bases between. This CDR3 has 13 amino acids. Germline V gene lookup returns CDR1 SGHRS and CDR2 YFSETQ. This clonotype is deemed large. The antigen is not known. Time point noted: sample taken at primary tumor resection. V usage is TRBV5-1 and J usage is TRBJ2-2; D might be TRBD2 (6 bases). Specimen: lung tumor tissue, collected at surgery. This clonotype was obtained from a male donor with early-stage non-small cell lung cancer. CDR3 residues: CASSFGGTGELFF. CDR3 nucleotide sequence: TGCGCCAGCAGCTTCGGGGGTACCGGGGAGCTGTTTTTT.